This is a list of T cell receptor beta chains from one sample in a study of PD-1 blockade in mismatch repair-deficient tumors. Assay used: immunoSEQ multiplex PCR; TCRdb lists only in-frame clones, some missing. This table has roughly 53,000 clones, about 80% appearing once. The material sequenced was peripheral blood, taken 4 weeks after starting pembrolizumab. The receptors shown here come from an adult with mismatch repair-deficient cancer. Each CDR3 is given with its conserved first and last residue. A D gene is named only where the DNA matches it firmly. Rows may omit the clone size; those that give it use once, few, many or a size class.

size,V,D,J,DNA,CDR3
NA,TRBV11-2,NA,TRBJ1-5,TGTGCCAGCAGCAGCGGGCCCTCCCAGCCCCAGCATTTT,CASSSGPSQPQHF
NA,TRBV10-3,NA,TRBJ2-1,TGTGCCATCAGTGAGTCGCTTAGCGGTTCCTACAATGAGCAGTTCTTC,CAISESLSGSYNEQFF
NA,TRBV5-1,TRBD1,TRBJ2-1,TGCGCCAGCAGCAGCCTCGGACAGGGGATGTTCAATGAGCAGTTCTTC,CASSSLGQGMFNEQFF
NA,TRBV19,NA,TRBJ2-7,TGTGCCAGTAGTGTGGGGCTGAACTACGAGCAGTACTTC,CASSVGLNYEQYF
many,TRBV18,NA,TRBJ1-2,TGTGCCAGCTCACCACCGGGGGGTGGCTACACCTTC,CASSPPGGGYTF
NA,TRBV5-6,NA,TRBJ2-1,TGTGCCAGCAGCTTGGTATTAAATGAGCAGTTCTTC,CASSLVLNEQFF
NA,TRBV5-5,NA,TRBJ2-1,TGTGCCAGCAGCTTGGGTCGGGATTCATACAATGAGCAGTTCTTC,CASSLGRDSYNEQFF
NA,TRBV15,NA,TRBJ2-1,TGTGCCACCAGCAGAGCCCAGGCGGTTTACAATGAGCAGTTCTTC,CATSRAQAVYNEQFF
NA,TRBV28,TRBD2,TRBJ2-1,TGTGCCAGCAGTCTTTCACCGGGACTAGCGAACAATGAGCAGTTCTTC,CASSLSPGLANNEQFF
NA,TRBV11-2,TRBD2,TRBJ2-7,TGTGCCAGCAGCTTACTACCGGGACTAGGTATCTACGAGCAGTACTTC,CASSLLPGLGIYEQYF
medium-sized,TRBV7-9,NA,TRBJ2-3,TGTGCCAGCAGCCTAAGCGGGTCTAGCACAGATACGCAGTATTTT,CASSLSGSSTDTQYF
NA,TRBV7-2,TRBD2,TRBJ2-1,TGTGCCAGCAGGTCGGGACTAGCGCGGCCCCGGCAGTTCTTC,CASRSGLARPRQFF
NA,TRBV4-1,TRBD1,TRBJ1-2,TGCGCCAGCAGCCAGGACAGGGGGATCTATGGCTACACCTTC,CASSQDRGIYGYTF
NA,TRBV7-9,NA,TRBJ1-1,TGTGCCAGCAGCCCCCCCTTAATGGGCGACACTGAAGCTTTCTTT,CASSPPLMGDTEAFF
NA,TRBV29-1,NA,TRBJ2-5,TGCAGCGTTGGGCGACTAGGGAAAGAGACCCAGTACTTC,CSVGRLGKETQYF
NA,TRBV18,NA,TRBJ1-4,TGTGCCAGCTCAGGGGCGGTCTCAACTAATGAAAAACTGTTTTTT,CASSGAVSTNEKLFF
once,TRBV5-6,TRBD1,TRBJ2-7,TGTGCCAGCAGCGGGTTAGGACAGGGGGGACCCTACGAGCAGTACTTC,CASSGLGQGGPYEQYF
NA,TRBV11-3,TRBD1,TRBJ2-7,TGTGCCAGCAGCTTAGGGTCGACAGGGGTCTCCTACGAGCAGTACTTC,CASSLGSTGVSYEQYF
NA,TRBV4-3,TRBD1,TRBJ1-2,TGCGCCAGCAGCCAAGTAGGGGGCCTCGGCTACACCTTC,CASSQVGGLGYTF
few,TRBV9,TRBD1,TRBJ2-5,TGTGCCAGCAGCGAGACAGGGGAGGAGACCCAGTACTTC,CASSETGEETQYF
NA,TRBV5-8,NA,TRBJ1-2,TGTGCCAGCAGCTTGCAGGCGGGATACTATGGCTACACCTTC,CASSLQAGYYGYTF
NA,TRBV7-8,NA,TRBJ1-1,TGTGCCAGCAGCTTAGTGGGGGGGGCTGAAGCTTTCTTT,CASSLVGGAEAFF
NA,TRBV14,TRBD2,TRBJ2-3,TGTGCCAGCAGCCACCGATCGACTAGCGACACAGATACGCAGTATTTT,CASSHRSTSDTDTQYF
few,TRBV15,NA,TRBJ2-3,TGTGCCACCAGCAGAGATCGAGGTCCCGCAGATACGCAGTATTTT,CATSRDRGPADTQYF
NA,TRBV19,NA,TRBJ2-7,TGTGCCAGTAGTATTAGCGGTCAGGGCTCCTCCTACGAGCAGTACTTC,CASSISGQGSSYEQYF
few,TRBV6-1,NA,TRBJ1-1,TGTGCCAGCAGTGAAAGGAGCACTGAAGCTTTCTTT,CASSERSTEAFF
once,TRBV2,TRBD1,TRBJ1-2,TGTGCCAGCAACGGGGGCAGGGGGTTTGGAGGTGATGGCTACACCTTC,CASNGGRGFGGDGYTF
NA,TRBV9,NA,TRBJ1-2,TGTGCCAGCAGCGTGGACTGGGGTAACTATGGCTACACCTTC,CASSVDWGNYGYTF
once,TRBV7-9,TRBD1,TRBJ2-5,TGTGCCAGCAGCTTACAAACAGGGGGGCAAGAGACCCAGTACTTC,CASSLQTGGQETQYF
NA,TRBV6-5,TRBD1,TRBJ1-2,TGTGCCAGCAGTTACTCGGGACAGGGTTCGGAAGGCTACACCTTC,CASSYSGQGSEGYTF
once,TRBV19,TRBD1,TRBJ2-5,TGTGCCGCCTCTACAGGGGGCGCATGGGAGACCCAGTACTTC,CAASTGGAWETQYF